The T cell receptor (beta chain) under discussion was sequenced for a study of T cell repertoires in cytomegalovirus infection. Looking at the study overall: It was the public TCR beta signatures that indicated both CMV infection and matching HLA type. Study results and caveats: There were HLA-C-restricted CMV-specific TCR beta clonotypes dominating the ex vivo response.

CDR3 length: 13 amino acids. Trimming removed 0 bases from V and 9 bases from J, with 10 bases in between. CDR1 and CDR2 from the germline V gene are SGHDT and YYEEEE. MiXCR, applied by TCRdb to the reads, yields one record per CDR3 protein. The sample contains hundreds of thousands of distinct CDR3 sequences, 24% of which appear only once. This clonotype was detected many times. Antigen unknown. The material sequenced was CD8+ T cells from PBMCs. The clonotype originates from a human donor in good health (CMV status not recorded). Some clones in this sample may be carry-over from other donors' samples. The chain carries TRBV5-6 and TRBJ2-1, with a tentative D call TRBD1 (5 bases). The CDR3 sequence is CASSLAGRGEQFF. CDR3 sequence (DNA): TGTGCCAGCAGCTTGGCAGGGCGAGGTGAGCAGTTCTTC.